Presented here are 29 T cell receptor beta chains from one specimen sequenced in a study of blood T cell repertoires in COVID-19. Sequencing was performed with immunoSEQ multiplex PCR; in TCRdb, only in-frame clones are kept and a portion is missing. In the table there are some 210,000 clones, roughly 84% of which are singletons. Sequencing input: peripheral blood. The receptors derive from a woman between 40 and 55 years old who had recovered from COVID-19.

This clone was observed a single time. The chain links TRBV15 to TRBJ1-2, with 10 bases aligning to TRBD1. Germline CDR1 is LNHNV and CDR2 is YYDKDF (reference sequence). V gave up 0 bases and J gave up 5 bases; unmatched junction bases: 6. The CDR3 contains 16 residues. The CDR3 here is CATSREGQGYLYGYTF. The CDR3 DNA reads TGTGCCACCAGCAGAGAGGGACAGGGGTATTTATATGGCTACACCTTC.

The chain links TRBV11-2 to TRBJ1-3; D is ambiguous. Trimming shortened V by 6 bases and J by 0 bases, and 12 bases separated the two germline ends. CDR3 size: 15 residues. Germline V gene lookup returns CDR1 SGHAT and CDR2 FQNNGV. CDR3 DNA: TGTGCCAGCAGTCTAGCGTCTATCTCTGGAAACACCATATATTTT. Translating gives CASSLASISGNTIYF. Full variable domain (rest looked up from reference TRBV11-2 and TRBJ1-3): EAGVAQSPRYKIIEKRQSVAFWCNPISGHATLYWYQQILGQGPKLLIQFQNNGVVDDSQLPKDRFSAERLKGVDSTLKIQPAKLEDSAVYLCASSLASISGNTIYFGEGSWLTVV.

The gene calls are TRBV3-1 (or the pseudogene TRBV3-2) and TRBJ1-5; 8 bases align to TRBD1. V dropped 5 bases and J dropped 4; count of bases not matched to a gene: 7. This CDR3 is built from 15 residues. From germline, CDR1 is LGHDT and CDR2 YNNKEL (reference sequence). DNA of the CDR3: TGTGCCAGCAGCACCGGGACAGGAGGGAATCAGCCCCAGCATTTT. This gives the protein CASSTGTGGNQPQHF.

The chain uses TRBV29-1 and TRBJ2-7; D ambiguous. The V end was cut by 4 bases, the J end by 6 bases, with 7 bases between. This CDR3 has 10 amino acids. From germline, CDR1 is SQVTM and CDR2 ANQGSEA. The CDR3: CSVVSREQYF. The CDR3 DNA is TGCAGCGTTGTGTCTCGCGAGCAGTACTTC.

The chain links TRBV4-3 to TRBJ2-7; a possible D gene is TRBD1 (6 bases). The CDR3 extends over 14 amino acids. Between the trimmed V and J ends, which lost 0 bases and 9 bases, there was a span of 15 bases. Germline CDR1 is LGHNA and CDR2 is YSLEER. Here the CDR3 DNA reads TGCGCCAGCAGCCAAGATGAGCGACAGGCTGCGCAGTACTTC. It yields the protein CASSQDERQAAQYF.

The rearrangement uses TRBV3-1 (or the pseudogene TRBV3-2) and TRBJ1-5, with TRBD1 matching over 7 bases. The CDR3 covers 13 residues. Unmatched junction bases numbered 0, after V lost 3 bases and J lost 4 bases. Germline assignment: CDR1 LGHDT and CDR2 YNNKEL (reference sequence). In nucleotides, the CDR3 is TGTGCCAGCAGCCAGACAGGGAATCAGCCCCAGCATTTT. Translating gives CASSQTGNQPQHF.

CDR3 residues: CASSPPRGGANEQFF. The CDR3 nucleotides are TGTGCCAGCAGCCCGCCCAGAGGCGGGGCAAATGAGCAGTTCTTC. The chain joins TRBV3-1 (or the pseudogene TRBV3-2) to TRBJ2-1, with a tentative D call TRBD2 (6 bases). Trimming stripped 4 bases from V and 7 bases from J, with 17 bases between. Germline V gene lookup returns CDR1 LGHDT and CDR2 YNNKEL (reference sequence). The CDR3 has 15 residues.

CDR3: CAWSKSVGNTIYF. CDR3 sequence (DNA): TGTGCCTGGAGTAAGAGTGTTGGAAACACCATATATTTT. The chain couples TRBV30 to TRBJ1-3; D is ambiguous. The CDR3 is 13 residues long. Germline CDR1 is GTSNPN and CDR2 is SVGIG (reference sequence). Trimming took 2 bases from V and 3 from J, leaving 8 bases between them.

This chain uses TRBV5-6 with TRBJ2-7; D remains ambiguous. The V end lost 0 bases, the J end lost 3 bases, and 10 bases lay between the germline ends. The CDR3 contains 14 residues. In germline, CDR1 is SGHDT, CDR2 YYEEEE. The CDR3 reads CASSLVGSNYEQYF. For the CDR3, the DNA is TGTGCCAGCAGCTTGGTTGGCAGTAACTACGAGCAGTACTTC.

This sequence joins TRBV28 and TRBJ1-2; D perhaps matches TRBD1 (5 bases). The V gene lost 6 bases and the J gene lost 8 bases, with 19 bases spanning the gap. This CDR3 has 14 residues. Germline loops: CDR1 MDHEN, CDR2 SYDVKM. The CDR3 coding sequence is TGTGCCAGCAGGGGAGGAGGGGTAGTTGTGGGCTACACCTTC. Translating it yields CASRGGGVVVGYTF.

The CDR3 protein is CASSANLAGGPHEQYF. The CDR3 DNA sequence: TGTGCCAGCTCAGCTAACCTAGCGGGAGGGCCTCACGAGCAGTACTTC. The V gene is TRBV18, the J gene TRBJ2-7, with 12 bases matching TRBD2. CDR3 length: 16 amino acids. Germline V gene lookup returns CDR1 KGHSH and CDR2 LQKENI. Trimming at V came to 5 bases and at J to 5 bases, leaving 10 bases not matched to a gene.

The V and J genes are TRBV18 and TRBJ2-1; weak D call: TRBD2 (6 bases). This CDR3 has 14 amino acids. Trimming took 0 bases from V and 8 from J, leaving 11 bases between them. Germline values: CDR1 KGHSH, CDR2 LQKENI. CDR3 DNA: TGTGCCAGCTCACCACCAGCTGGGAGGCATGAGCAGTTCTTC. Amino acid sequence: CASSPPAGRHEQFF.

Written as DNA, the CDR3 is TGCGCCAGCACCCCCGCGGGGCAAGAGACCCAGTACTTC. It encodes CASTPAGQETQYF. The chain carries TRBV5-1 and TRBJ2-5; tentative D call: TRBD2 (6 bases). The germline gives CDR1 SGHRS, CDR2 YFSETQ. The ends were cut back, 6 bases at V and 2 bases at J, with 11 bases in the middle. The length of the CDR3 is 13 residues.

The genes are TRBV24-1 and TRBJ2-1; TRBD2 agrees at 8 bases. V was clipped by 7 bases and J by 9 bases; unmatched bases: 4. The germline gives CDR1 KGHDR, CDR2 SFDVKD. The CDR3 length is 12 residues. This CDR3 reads CATSRGGSEQFF. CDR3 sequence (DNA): TGTGCCACCAGCCGGGGGGGGTCTGAGCAGTTCTTC.

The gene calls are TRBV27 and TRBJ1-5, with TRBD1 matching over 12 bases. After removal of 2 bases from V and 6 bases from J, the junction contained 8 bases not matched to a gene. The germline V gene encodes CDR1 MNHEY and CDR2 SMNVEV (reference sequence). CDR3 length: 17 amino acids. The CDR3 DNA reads TGTGCCAGCAGTTTAACCGGGACAGGGGGCAGGAGTCAGCCCCAGCATTTT. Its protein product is CASSLTGTGGRSQPQHF.

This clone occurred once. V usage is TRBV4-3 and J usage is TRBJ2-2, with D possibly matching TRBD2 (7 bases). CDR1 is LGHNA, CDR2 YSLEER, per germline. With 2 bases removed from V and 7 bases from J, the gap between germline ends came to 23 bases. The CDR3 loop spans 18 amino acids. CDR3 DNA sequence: TGCGCCAGCAGCCAAAAAGGGGGGGGGCTCCCTTATGGCGGGGAGCTGTTTTTT. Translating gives CASSQKGGGLPYGGELFF.

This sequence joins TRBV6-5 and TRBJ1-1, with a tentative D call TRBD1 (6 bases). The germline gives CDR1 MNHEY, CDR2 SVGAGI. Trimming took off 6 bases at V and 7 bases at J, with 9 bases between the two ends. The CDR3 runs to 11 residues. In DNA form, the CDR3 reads TGTGCCAGCAGCACACAGGGTGAAGCTTTCTTT. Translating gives CASSTQGEAFF.

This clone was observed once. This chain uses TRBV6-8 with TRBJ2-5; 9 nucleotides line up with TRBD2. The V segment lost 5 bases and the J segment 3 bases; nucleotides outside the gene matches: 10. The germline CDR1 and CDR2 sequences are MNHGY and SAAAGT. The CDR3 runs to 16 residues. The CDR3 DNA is TGTGCCAGCAGTAGCCCAATGGGACTAGCTAAAGAGACCCAGTACTTC. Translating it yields CASSSPMGLAKETQYF.

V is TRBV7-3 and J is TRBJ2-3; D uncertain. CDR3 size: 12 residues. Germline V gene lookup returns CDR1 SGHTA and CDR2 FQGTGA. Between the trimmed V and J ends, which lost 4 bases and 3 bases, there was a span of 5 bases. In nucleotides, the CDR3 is TGTGCCAGCAGCTCGTTTACAGATACGCAGTATTTT. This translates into CASSSFTDTQYF. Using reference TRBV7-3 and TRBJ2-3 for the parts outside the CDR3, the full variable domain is GAGVSQTPSNKVTEKGKYVELRCDPISGHTALYWYRQSLGQGPEFLIYFQGTGAADDSGLPNDRFFAVRPEGSVSTLKIQRTERGDSAVYLCASSSFTDTQYFGPGTRLTVL.

The CDR3 reads CASSLTCVSQASCGYTF. The CDR3 DNA reads as TGTGCCAGCAGCTTGACCTGCGTGTCGCAGGCTTCATGTGGCTACACCTTC. The chain has TRBV5-7 and TRBJ1-2, with no clear D. TRBV5-7 is an open reading frame, and its role is uncertain. The CDR3 consists of 17 residues. The germline V and J ends were trimmed by 1 base and 7 bases, with 23 bases remaining between them.

The CDR3 spells CATSLSGIPNTGELFF. CDR3 nucleotides: TGTGCCACCAGCCTTAGCGGAATACCGAACACCGGGGAGCTGTTTTTT. The rearrangement joins TRBV24-1 to TRBJ2-2, with TRBD2 as a possible D gene (6 bases). Germline V gives CDR1 KGHDR, CDR2 SFDVKD. V lost 7 bases to trimming and J lost 0 bases, with 14 bases between them. The CDR3 sequence is 16 residues long.

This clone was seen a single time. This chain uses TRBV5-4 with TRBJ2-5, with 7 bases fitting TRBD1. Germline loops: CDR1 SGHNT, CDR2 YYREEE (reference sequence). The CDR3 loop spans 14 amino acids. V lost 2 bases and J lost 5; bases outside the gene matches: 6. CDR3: CASSLDRVRETQYF. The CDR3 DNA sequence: TGTGCCAGCAGCTTAGACAGGGTGAGGGAGACCCAGTACTTC.

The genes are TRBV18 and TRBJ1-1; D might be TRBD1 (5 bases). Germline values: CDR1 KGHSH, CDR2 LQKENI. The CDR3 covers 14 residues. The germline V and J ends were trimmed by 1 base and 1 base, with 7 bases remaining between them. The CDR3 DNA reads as TGTGCCAGCTCACCACTCACAGGGAACACTGAAGCTTTCTTT. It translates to CASSPLTGNTEAFF.

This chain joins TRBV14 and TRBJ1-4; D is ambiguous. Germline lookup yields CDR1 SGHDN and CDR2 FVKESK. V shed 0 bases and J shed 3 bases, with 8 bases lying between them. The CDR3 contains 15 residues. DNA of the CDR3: TGTGCCAGCAGCCAAGATGTCGGGGCTAATGAAAAACTGTTTTTT. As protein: CASSQDVGANEKLFF.

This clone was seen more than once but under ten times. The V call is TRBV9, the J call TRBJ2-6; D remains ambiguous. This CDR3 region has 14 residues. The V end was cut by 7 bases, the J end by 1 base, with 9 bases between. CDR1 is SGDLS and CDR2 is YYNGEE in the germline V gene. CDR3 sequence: CASSRYSGANVLTF. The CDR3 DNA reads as TGTGCCAGCTCTCGGTATTCTGGGGCCAACGTCCTGACTTTC. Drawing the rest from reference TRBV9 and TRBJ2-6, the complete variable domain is DSGVTQTPKHLITATGQRVTLRCSPRSGDLSVYWYQQSLDQGLQFLIQYYNGEERAKGNILERFSAQQFPDLHSELNLSSLELGDSALYFCASSRYSGANVLTFGAGSRLTVL.

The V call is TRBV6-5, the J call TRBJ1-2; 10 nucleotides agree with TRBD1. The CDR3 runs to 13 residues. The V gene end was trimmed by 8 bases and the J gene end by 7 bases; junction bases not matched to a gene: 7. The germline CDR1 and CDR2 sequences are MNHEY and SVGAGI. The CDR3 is CASSDRGPGGYTF. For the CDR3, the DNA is TGTGCCAGCTCCGACAGGGGGCCGGGTGGCTACACCTTC.

The CDR3 nucleotides are TGTGCCAGCAGCTCACACAGACTAGCGGGACAGTCGGGTGTGTACGAGCAGTACTTC. It translates to CASSSHRLAGQSGVYEQYF. This chain uses TRBV7-8 with TRBJ2-7, with 11 nucleotides matching TRBD2. V trimming: 4 bases; J trimming: 4 bases; junction bases outside the gene matches: 18. Germline-derived CDR1 and CDR2 are SGHVS and FQNEAQ. The CDR3 spans 19 residues.

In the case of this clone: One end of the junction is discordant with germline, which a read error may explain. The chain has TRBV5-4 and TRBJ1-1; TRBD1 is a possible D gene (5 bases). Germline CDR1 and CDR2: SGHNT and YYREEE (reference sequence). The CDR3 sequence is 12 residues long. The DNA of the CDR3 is TGTGCCGGCAGCTTGGACAAGTATGAAGCTTTCTTT. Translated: CAGSLDKYEAFF.

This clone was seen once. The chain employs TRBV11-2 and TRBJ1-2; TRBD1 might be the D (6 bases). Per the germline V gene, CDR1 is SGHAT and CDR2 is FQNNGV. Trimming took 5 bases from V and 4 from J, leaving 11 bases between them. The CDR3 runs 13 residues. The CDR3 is CASSPRTAYGYTF. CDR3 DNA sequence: TGTGCCAGCAGCCCCCGGACAGCCTATGGCTACACCTTC.